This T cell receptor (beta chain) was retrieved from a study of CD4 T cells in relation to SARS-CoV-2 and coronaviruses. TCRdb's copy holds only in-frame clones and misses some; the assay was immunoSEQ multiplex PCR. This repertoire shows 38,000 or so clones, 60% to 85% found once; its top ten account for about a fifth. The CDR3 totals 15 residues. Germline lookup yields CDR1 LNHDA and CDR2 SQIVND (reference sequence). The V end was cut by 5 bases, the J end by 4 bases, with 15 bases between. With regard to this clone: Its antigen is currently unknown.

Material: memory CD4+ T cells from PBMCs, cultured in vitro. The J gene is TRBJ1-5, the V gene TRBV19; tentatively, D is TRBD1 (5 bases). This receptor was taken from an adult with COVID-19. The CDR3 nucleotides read TGTGCCAGTAGTTTTCGACAGAACTATAATCAGCCCCAGCATTTT. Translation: CASSFRQNYNQPQHF.